Included here is one TCR beta chain sequence, with context. What this receptor recognizes is not known. Per-base quality was not reported, and no clone a single base away is much larger than it. Library preparation was by the immunoSEQ multiplex PCR assay. For the multiplex PCR, a mixture combining 60 forward primers for TCR Vbeta segments and 13 reverse primers for TCR Jbeta segments was used. A multiplex PCR assay on genomic DNA amplified the CDR3 region of rearranged TCR beta genes. The amplified TCR beta libraries were sequenced on the Illumina HiSeq System as 87-base-pair reads. The paper's data handling went like this. A later analysis tallied roughly 80 million unique TCR beta chains across the 666 repertoires, and some 12 million of those chains were shared by two or more donors. Raw reads were error-corrected and collapsed into unique sequences by a nearest-neighbor algorithm in which closely related sequences were merged to remove PCR and sequencing errors. V, D and J gene segments were assigned by aligning CDR3 sequences to IMGT reference sequences. For a sequence to be retained, a match of at least six nucleotides to both a V gene segment and a J gene segment was required. A rearrangement counted as productive if the CDR3 had no stop codons and remained in frame with V and J, and every other rearrangement counted as non-productive. Following IMGT convention, CDR3 was defined as the stretch from the second conserved V-encoded cysteine to the conserved J-encoded phenylalanine. Sequences without an unambiguous match to a single V gene segment were excluded from the earlier analysis of about 630 of the donors. In an earlier analysis of approximately 590 of the donors, a V segment was called functional when productive rearrangements were above 56.7%, and segregating when the standard deviation between donors exceeded 5%. A statistical classification framework was developed to diagnose cytomegalovirus status using the catalog of TCR beta chain sequences. A later analysis assigned V and J genes by comparing TCR nucleotide sequences with IMGT/GENE-DB human TR gene sequences. A later analysis assigned CDR3 sequences and most-parsimonious VDJ recombination scenarios with the TCRdist pipeline. In a later analysis, every TCR beta chain was defined by the combination of its CDR3 amino acid sequence and its V-gene family, and reads without a unique V-gene family were dropped. In a later analysis, 450 to 600 highly shared, low-generation-probability nucleotide sequences were removed to address suspected cross-contamination and a sequencing artifact. In a later analysis, a clonal expansion index was calculated for each public chain from normalized within-repertoire ranks of inferred template counts. A later analysis computed generation probabilities with a VDJ recombination model fitted to out-of-frame rearrangements, and checked the results against IGoR. In a later analysis, hypergeometric tests were used to score TCR-TCR, TCR-HLA and TCR-CMV co-occurrence, with a repertoire-size bias correction applied to TCR pairs. A later analysis estimated false discovery rates by permuting HLA or CMV assignments 20 times. In a later analysis, co-occurring TCRs were grouped with DBSCAN, and TCRdist sequence similarity was added when clustering was performed within HLA-allele-positive subsets. Co-occurrence clustering excluded repertoires with fewer than 30,000 or more than 120,000 public chains, plus five with anomalous nucleotide sharing. The source is immuneACCESS, and TCRdb retained only in-frame sequences with V and J called. Part of the clones is not carried over; for the studies checked, unresolved V genes explain less than half of this, and the remainder is unexplained. Clone size and the V and J calls come from that table; the DNA yielded D and trimming. The sample has roughly 140,000 clones on record, about three fifths of them singletons. The ten largest clonotypes hold 6% to 8.5% of the sample.

These data belong to a study of cytomegalovirus exposure and HLA in healthy donors (dated by TCRdb to 2017 to 2019). Regarding the study in general: In an earlier analysis of 450 to 750 of the donors, around 290 Gb of sequence data and 90 million to 120 million unique TCR beta sequences from roughly 200 million T cells were reported. Across about 380 genotyped donors of the cohort, an average of about 240,000 unique TCR beta nucleotide sequences per donor were sequenced, and about a sixth of those sequences were non-productive. The number of donors typed differed by locus, with about 620-630 for A, B, C, DRB1 and DQB1, more than 500 for DQA1, about 610 for DPA1, and 472 for DPB1. Alongside the repertoire data, information on donor age, sex, ethnicity and CMV serostatus was compiled. All discovery cohort repertoires had been generated on a single sequencing platform. In a later analysis, previously published TCR beta repertoires from 600 to 850 donors were re-analyzed and high-resolution HLA genotyping was added so that TCR occurrence patterns could be studied. A handful of DR-DQ haplotypes were handled as single units for association and clustering because linkage in the cohort was strong. To predict cytomegalovirus infection status, the study brought together high-throughput TCR immunosequencing, statistical association of individual TCRs with disease status, and machine learning. Both class I and class II loci were covered by HLA typing, at four-digit resolution. Besides the first cohort of roughly 700 subjects, a separate validation cohort made up of 120 or so different subjects was used. The T cell repertoires of some 670 subjects were profiled by immunosequencing and related to cytomegalovirus serostatus. An earlier analysis of fewer than 700 of the donors applied high-throughput TCR beta sequencing to assess whether each TCR beta V gene segment acted as functional or pseudogenic. An early release covering approximately 600 HLA-typed donors comprised about 300 gigabases of sequencing data and approximately 85 million unique TCR sequences. Rather than drawing on any new phenotypic data, the later analysis identified candidate immune exposures from TCR beta sequences and the way those sequences occurred across donors. The study aimed to test whether cataloging public T cell receptors could reveal signatures of past pathogen exposure. Of the roughly 400 genotyped donors, about 80% fell in the genetic ancestry cluster associated with self-reported Caucasian donors. A later genetic analysis took genome-wide SNP genotypes for about 65% of the 666 donors and used that subset as a discovery cohort.

General findings and caveats noted by the study authors: The authors suggested that the approach could potentially be extended to other disease states and immunological phenotypes. The classifier was reported to diagnose cytomegalovirus status with high specificity and sensitivity in both the original cohort and the validation cohort. HLA typing was unavailable for some donors at each locus, so association tests used only the typed subset. In a later analysis, several top co-occurrence clusters were reported to appear linked to parvovirus B19, influenza, CMV and Epstein-Barr virus. A later genetic analysis reported fewer N-insertions in productive TCRs among donors in an Asian-associated ancestry cluster than the roughly 700-donor mean. Sequencing depth was assumed to be roughly uniform across donors in the presence/absence analyses, though that assumption may not hold. Correlated functional status among segregating V segments might reflect linkage disequilibrium, but an unknown experimental factor could not be ruled out. In a later analysis, TCR association rates were found to vary across HLA loci, with the most associated TCRs seen for DRB1 alleles and the fewest for HLA-C alleles. A further reported finding was that TCR beta sequences accurately predicted the HLA-A and HLA-B alleles for most subjects in the first cohort. When HLA alleles, especially DR and DQ, strongly co-occurred, attributing TCR associations to individual alleles was difficult. Most TCR sequences were observed very rarely across donors, whereas some public TCRs were present in many individuals. An association between a missense DCLRE1C variant and V-gene and J-gene trimming of TCR beta chains was found in a later genetic analysis and replicated in an independent cohort. A group of highly shared sequence variants was considered likely to be a technical artifact of the sequencing pipeline. A later analysis found that most CMV-associated TCR beta chains appeared HLA-restricted, with HLA associations seemingly driven largely by CMV exposure. In an earlier analysis of approximately 590 of the donors, most TCR beta V segments appeared in productive rearrangements about 90% or about 30% of the time, broadly matching IMGT annotations. The 87-base-pair reads could not distinguish some IMGT-functional V segments, including TRBV6-2 and TRBV6-3, so those segments were excluded. The only immune exposure information available for the cohort was CMV serostatus. Only TCR beta chains were sequenced in this cohort, and the absence of alpha or paired-chain data limited detectable features. In a later analysis, HLA-associated TCR beta chains were found to be more clonally expanded and to have lower generation probabilities than equally common non-associated chains. Over 15 rarely observed V segments, including chromosome 9 orphons, were excluded from the earlier analysis of almost 600 of the donors because counts were too low. Specific HLA alleles were associated with some 15,000 TCR beta sequences at a false discovery rate of 0.05 in a later analysis. In the study, some 160 TCR beta chains were listed as associated with cytomegalovirus. A few of the identified cytomegalovirus-associated TCR beta chains were confirmed in vitro to be specific for cytomegalovirus antigens.

In the germline V gene, CDR1 corresponds to MDHEN and CDR2 to SYDVKM. V drops 3 bases and J drops 10 bases, leaving 10 bases in between. The CDR3 starts with the cysteine, ends with the phenylalanine, and has 12 residues. The entry retains the CDR3 DNA only, 36 bases that are in frame from base 1. The cohort was made up of about 610 healthy bone marrow donors. At the time of sampling, every cohort member was nominally healthy, though immune exposures that went unrecorded were likely present. The donor was CMV seropositive and was included in the group of 250 to 350 seropositive cohort members. A peripheral blood sample was collected from each donor, and TCR beta sequencing was performed on peripheral blood mononuclear cells. Genomic DNA extraction from the blood cell samples was performed with the Qiagen DNeasy Blood Extraction Kit.

The receptor was derived from a woman in her fifties or sixties in good health and CMV-seropositive. The sequence is built from TRBV28 and TRBJ2-1; 6 matching bases give a weak D call of TRBD1. Specimen: PBMCs. The CDR3: CASSLGAREQFF. The DNA reads TGTGCCAGCAGTTTGGGGGCTCGAGAGCAGTTCTTC.